This T cell receptor beta chain was identified during a study of breast tumors, draining lymph nodes, adjacent tissues. This clonotype was seen repeatedly, ten times or more. A much bigger clone sits one base away, suggesting this may be a read error. CDR1 is SGHKS and CDR2 is YYEKEE in the germline V gene (reference sequence). There are 15 residues in the CDR3. V trimming: 3 bases; J trimming: 0 bases; junction bases outside the gene matches: 2. TCRdb reanalysed the multiplex PCR reads using MiXCR and keeps one entry per CDR3 protein. The sample yields approximately 52,000 distinct CDR3 sequences, under 45% seen once.

The sequenced sample consisted of breast tumor tissue. J is TRBJ2-1 and V is TRBV5-5; 8 bases fit TRBD2. This receptor was obtained from a female donor with breast cancer. Some clones in this sample may be carry-over from other donors' samples. Written as DNA, the CDR3 is TGTGCCAGCAGCTCCGGGACTAGCTCCTACAATGAGCAGTTCTTC. It codes for CASSSGTSSYNEQFF.